These 4 T cell receptor beta chains share one sample of origin, sequenced in a study of T-cell reconstitution after alpha-beta-depleted transplantation in children. TCRbeta library preparation incorporated unique molecular identifiers. Via MiXCR, TCRdb re-called the PCR reads, giving one row per CDR3 protein. This repertoire shows 500,000 or so distinct CDR3 sequences, about 30% found once; its top ten account for approximately 2.3%. The sequencing used PBMCs from the stem cell graft donor, collected from the stem cell graft. The receptors here all came from a human donor who donated a stem cell graft to a child with aplastic anemia.

The rearrangement joins TRBV7-2 to TRBJ2-5; D is possibly TRBD2 (6 bases). The V gene's germline CDR1 is SGHTA and CDR2 FQGNSA. The ends were cut back, 1 base at V and 5 bases at J, with 11 bases in the middle. The CDR3 has 14 amino acids. The CDR3 DNA follows: TGTGCCAGCAGCTTAGGGGCCCGGGGGGAGACCCAGTACTTC. This gives the protein CASSLGARGETQYF.

This clonotype was counted a single time. This sequence joins TRBV14 and TRBJ1-2; possibly TRBD1 for D (5 bases). V lost 0 bases and J lost 7, with 9 bases in between. The germline CDR1 and CDR2 sequences are SGHDN and FVKESK. There are 13 residues in the CDR3. Here the CDR3 reads CASSQDYRGGYTF. CDR3 in DNA: TGTGCCAGCAGCCAAGATTATAGGGGTGGCTACACCTTC.

The genes are TRBV15 and TRBJ2-2, with D possibly TRBD2 on 6 matching bases. Trimming pared 8 bases from V and 2 bases from J, leaving 15 bases between. Germline V gene data show CDR1 as LNHNV and CDR2 as YYDKDF (reference sequence). CDR3 length: 15 amino acids. The CDR3 is CATRALGLNTGELFF. CDR3 nucleotides: TGTGCCACCCGTGCCCTAGGACTAAACACCGGGGAGCTGTTTTTT.

The rearrangement uses TRBV12-3 or TRBV12-4 and TRBJ1-1, with D perhaps matching TRBD1 (5 bases). Trimming took off 2 bases at V and 1 base at J, with 14 bases between the two ends. The CDR3 has 16 amino acids. This CDR3 reads CASSLYPPGTNTEAFF. The CDR3 DNA reads TGTGCCAGCAGTTTATATCCCCCAGGGACGAACACTGAAGCTTTCTTT.